This entry concerns a single T cell receptor beta chain. This sample was included in a study of T cells expressing NK-cell markers. TCRdb re-called the 5' RACE reads and gives one entry per CDR3 protein, without DNA. Its clone listing holds 500,000 to 700,000 distinct CDR3 sequences. CDR1 and CDR2 (germline): SNHLY, FYNNEI. The CDR3 has 13 amino acids. This TCR was sampled from a man aged 18 to 30 in good health. The J gene is TRBJ2-7, the V gene TRBV2. What was sequenced was blood T cells: a sorted CD56 or NKG2C T cell subset, CD4+ or CD8+ T cells, or bulk PBMC T cells (not recorded which). The CDR3 loop is CASSEPNSYEQYF.